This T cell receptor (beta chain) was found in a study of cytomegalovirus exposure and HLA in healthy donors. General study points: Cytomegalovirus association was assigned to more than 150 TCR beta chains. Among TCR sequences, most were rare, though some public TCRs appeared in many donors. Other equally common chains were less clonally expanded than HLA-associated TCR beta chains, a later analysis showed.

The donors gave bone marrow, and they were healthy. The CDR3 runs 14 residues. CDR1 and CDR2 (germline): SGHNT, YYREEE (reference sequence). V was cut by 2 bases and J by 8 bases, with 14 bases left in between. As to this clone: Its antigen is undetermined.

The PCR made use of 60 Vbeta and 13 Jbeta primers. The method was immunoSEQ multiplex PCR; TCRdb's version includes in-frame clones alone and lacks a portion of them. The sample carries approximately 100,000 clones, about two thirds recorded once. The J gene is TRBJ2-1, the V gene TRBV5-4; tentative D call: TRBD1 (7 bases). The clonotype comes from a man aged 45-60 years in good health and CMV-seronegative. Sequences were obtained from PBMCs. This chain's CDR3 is CASSLRQGGDEQFF. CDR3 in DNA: TGTGCCAGCAGCTTAAGGCAGGGGGGCGATGAGCAGTTCTTC.